The present entry profiles one T cell receptor (beta chain) with its context. The clone's antigen remains unknown. The input lacks base qualities; no much larger clone sits a single base away. This sample was taken from a study of OX40 agonist ivuxolimab in advanced cancers. Study-wide context: Ivuxolimab, which targeted the costimulatory receptor OX40 (CD134), was an agonistic, fully human IgG2 monoclonal antibody. Intravenous ivuxolimab was administered to patients every 2 weeks at six dose levels: 0.01, 0.1, 0.3, 1.5, 3 and 10 mg/kg. Of the approximately 54 dose-escalation patients, hepatocellular carcinoma was present in 19, melanoma in around 15, renal cell carcinoma in 9 and head and neck cancer in 9. In the dose-escalation cohort, 70% to 85% of patients were male, and the mean age was approximately 60 years, with a range of about 23 to 90. Patients were allowed to have had prior anti-PD-1, anti-PD-L1 or anti-CTLA-4 therapy, and approximately 39% of the dose-escalation patients had been treated with checkpoint inhibitors. Partial responses occurred in three dose-escalation patients: two with cutaneous melanoma and one with hepatocellular carcinoma. The purpose of peripheral TCRbeta sequencing was to test whether ivuxolimab changed TCR sequence diversity and led to clonal T-cell expansion. The monotherapy dose-escalation portion (N of about 57 patients) of the phase I ivuxolimab trial is reported in the paper. Summary of the overall study and its limitations: Clonal expansion of both CD4+ and CD8+ blood T cells was observed from baseline to week 6 at doses 0.1 to 3.0 mg/kg. Low levels of normalized T-cell clonal expansion were also shown by some nonresponding patients. After ivuxolimab, more expanded clones were found on average in CD8+ T cells than in CD4+ T cells. In the 0.1-3.0 mg/kg groups, partial responders had among the lowest normalized peripheral clonal expansion, particularly in CD8+ T cells. The antigen specificity of the peripheral T cells that underwent clonal expansion was not determined.

The germline V gene supplies CDR1 SGHRS and CDR2 YFSETQ. From the cysteine up to the phenylalanine, the CDR3 has a length of 15 residues. The sequence is cut down to CDR3 DNA, 45 bases in frame from base 1. V lost 4 bases and J lost 8 bases, and the count of bases not matched to a germline gene is 9. The trial excluded patients who had a history of autoimmune disease or who were on systemic immunosuppression. Peripheral blood for TCR sequencing was collected from all dose cohorts at baseline, on cycle 4 day 1, and on cycle 7 day 1. The samples were drawn from a first-in-human, open-label, multicenter phase I dose-escalation trial of ivuxolimab. The trial enrolled adults with locally advanced or metastatic head and neck squamous cell, hepatocellular, melanoma or renal cell carcinoma. Before TCR sequencing, CD4+ T cells and CD8+ T cells were sorted from peripheral blood as separate populations. Genomic DNA was extracted from sorted cells for sequencing of the TCRbeta CDR3 region. TCRbeta CDR3 regions were sequenced using the immunoSEQ Assay. TCRdb stores this immuneACCESS table with in-frame sequences only. Part of the clones is absent; in the studies checked, under half of the shortfall reflects unresolved V genes, and no reason is known for the rest. Within this sample are more than 70,000 clones, with roughly 86% of them counted one time only. Roughly 25% of the sample is in the top ten clones.

Rearrangement joined TRBV5-1 to TRBJ2-1; 10 junctional bases match TRBD2. This clonotype originated in an adult with an advanced solid tumor such as melanoma, head and neck, liver or kidney cancer. Sequenced material: CD4+ or CD8+ T cells sorted from blood, taken in a trial of the OX40 agonist ivuxolimab. The nucleotides are TGCGCCAGCAGCATGGCTAGCGGGAGTTACGATGAGCAGTTCTTC. Its protein product is CASSMASGSYDEQFF.